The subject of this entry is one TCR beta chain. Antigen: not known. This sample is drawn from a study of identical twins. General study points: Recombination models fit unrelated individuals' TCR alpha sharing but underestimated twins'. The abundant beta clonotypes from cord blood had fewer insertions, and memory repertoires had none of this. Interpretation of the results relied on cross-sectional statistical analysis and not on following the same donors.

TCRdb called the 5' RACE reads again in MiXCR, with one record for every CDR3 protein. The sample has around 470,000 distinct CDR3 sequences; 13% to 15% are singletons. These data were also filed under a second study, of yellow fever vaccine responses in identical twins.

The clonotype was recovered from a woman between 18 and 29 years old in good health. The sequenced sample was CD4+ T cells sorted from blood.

The CDR3 sequence: CASSLLRGVGEQYF. The CDR3 DNA reads TGTGCCAGCAGCTTGTTGCGGGGGGTAGGAGAGCAGTACTTC. The chain recombines TRBV5-5 with TRBJ2-7, with 8 nucleotides matching TRBD2. This CDR3 contains 14 residues. Germline V gene lookup returns CDR1 SGHKS and CDR2 YYEKEE (reference sequence). The junction had 7 bases not matched to a gene; V was cut back by 1 base and J by 7 bases.